One sample yielded the 18 T cell receptor beta chains listed below, sequenced in a study of cytomegalovirus exposure and HLA in healthy donors. TCRdb's copy holds only in-frame clones and misses some; the assay was immunoSEQ multiplex PCR. The repertoire holds 80,000 to 100,000 clones, approximately 91% seen once, with 2.1% in the top ten. The sequenced sample consisted of PBMCs. These receptors came from a man between 25 and 39 years old in good health and CMV-seronegative.

This chain uses TRBV6-1 with TRBJ1-2; possible D gene TRBD1, 6 bases. V lost 6 bases, J lost 10 bases, and 24 bases lay in between. CDR1 and CDR2 from the germline V gene are MNHNS and SASEGT. The CDR3 is 15 residues long. The CDR3 loop reads CASRPVLTGPMVYTF. CDR3 sequence (DNA): TGTGCCAGCAGGCCCGTTCTGACAGGTCCTATGGTCTACACCTTC.

This chain joins TRBV6-1 and TRBJ2-1, with 11 bases that match TRBD2. V dropped 5 bases and J dropped 4; count of bases not matched to a gene: 1. The CDR3 runs 14 residues. In germline, CDR1 is MNHNS, CDR2 SASEGT. The CDR3 DNA sequence: TGTGCCAGCAGTTCTAGCGGGAGGTACAATGAGCAGTTCTTC. It is translated as CASSSSGRYNEQFF.

A few counts support this clone. The V and J genes are TRBV25-1 and TRBJ2-1, with 12 bases fitting TRBD2. The CDR3 extends over 17 amino acids. CDR1 is MGHDK and CDR2 is SYGVNS in the germline V gene. The V gene end was trimmed by 7 bases and the J gene end by 12 bases; junction bases not matched to a gene: 19. The DNA of the CDR3 is TGTGCCAGCACCCCCCCCACGGAGACTAGCGGGGGAAGAGGGCAGTTCTTC. Its translation is CASTPPTETSGGRGQFF. Drawing the rest from reference TRBV25-1 and TRBJ2-1, the complete variable domain is EADIYQTPRYLVIGTGKKITLECSQTMGHDKMYWYQQDPGMELHLIHYSYGVNSTEKGDLSSESTVSRIRTEHFPLTLESARPSHTSQYLCASTPPTETSGGRGQFFGPGTRLTVL.

This chain joins TRBV5-1 and TRBJ1-1, with TRBD1 matching 9 bases. The CDR3 extends over 16 amino acids. Germline CDR1 is SGHRS and CDR2 is YFSETQ. V lost 1 base and J lost 6; bases outside the gene matches: 10. The CDR3 sequence: CASSLPGQGVGPEAFF. Here the CDR3 DNA reads TGCGCCAGCAGCTTGCCGGGACAGGGAGTAGGGCCTGAAGCTTTCTTT. The whole variable domain, remainder taken from reference TRBV5-1 and TRBJ1-1, is KAGVTQTPRYLIKTRGQQVTLSCSPISGHRSVSWYQQTPGQGLQFLFEYFSETQRNKGNFPGRFSGRQFSNSRSEMNVSTLELGDSALYLCASSLPGQGVGPEAFFGQGTRLTVV.

The rearrangement joins TRBV10-3 to TRBJ2-7; TRBD1 aligns across 7 bases. CDR1 and CDR2 (germline): ENHRY, SYGVKD. V shed 3 bases, J shed 7 bases, and the junction held 12 bases outside the gene matches. The CDR3 loop spans 15 amino acids. This CDR3 reads CAISDLDRAFDEQYF. In DNA form, the CDR3 reads TGTGCCATCAGTGACCTAGACAGGGCTTTTGATGAGCAGTACTTC.

The V call is TRBV4-1, the J call TRBJ2-3, with TRBD1 identical over 9 bases. With 2 bases clipped from V and 5 bases from J, the junction kept 8 bases outside the gene matches. Germline CDR1 and CDR2: MGHRA and YSYEKL. The CDR3 runs 16 residues. CDR3 loop: CASSQRMGQGIDTQYF. In nucleotides, the CDR3 is TGCGCCAGCAGCCAAAGAATGGGACAGGGTATAGATACGCAGTATTTT.

The V gene is TRBV6-5, the J gene TRBJ1-5, with D uncertain. The CDR3 totals 11 residues. Germline lookup yields CDR1 MNHEY and CDR2 SVGAGI. Between the trimmed V and J ends, which lost 9 bases and 3 bases, there was a span of 6 bases. The CDR3 here is CARLLNQPQHF. As DNA, the CDR3 is TGTGCCAGACTTCTCAATCAGCCCCAGCATTTT.

The chain links TRBV6-5 to TRBJ2-7; a possible D gene is TRBD1 (6 bases). The CDR3 is 16 amino acids. The germline V and J ends were trimmed by 4 bases and 2 bases, with 18 bases remaining between them. Germline V CDR1 and CDR2: MNHEY, SVGAGI. This CDR3 is CASSSQSSGVPYEQYF. The CDR3 DNA reads as TGTGCCAGCAGTTCGCAATCTTCAGGGGTCCCCTACGAGCAGTACTTC.

J is TRBJ2-3 and V is TRBV12-5; D gene ambiguous. Germline lookup yields CDR1 LGHNT and CDR2 FRNRAP. This CDR3 region has 14 residues. V lost 7 bases to trimming and J lost 0 bases, with 11 bases between them. CDR3 residues: CASAKSDSTDTQYF. CDR3 nucleotide sequence: TGTGCTAGTGCTAAAAGTGATAGCACAGATACGCAGTATTTT.

J is TRBJ2-2 and V is TRBV27; 9 bases align to TRBD1. J gave up 3 bases and V 5 bases, and 4 bases lay outside the gene matches. The CDR3 is 15 amino acids. Germline lookup yields CDR1 MNHEY and CDR2 SMNVEV (reference sequence). The CDR3 here is CASSEGDRDTGELFF. CDR3 bases: TGTGCCAGCAGTGAGGGGGACAGGGACACCGGGGAGCTGTTTTTT.

This clone was observed a handful of times. V gene TRBV20-1 combines with J gene TRBJ1-2; 7 bases map to TRBD1. The germline V gene has CDR1 DFQATT and CDR2 SNEGSKA (reference sequence). This CDR3 is 11 amino acids long. This chain's CDR3 is CIPGQQNGYTF. CDR3 bases: TGCATACCGGGACAGCAGAATGGCTACACCTTC.

The chain couples TRBV6-5 to TRBJ2-7; 10 bases are a match to TRBD2. V lost 7 bases to trimming and J lost 7 bases; unmatched junction nucleotides: 13. CDR1 and CDR2 (germline): MNHEY, SVGAGI. The CDR3 has 15 residues. The CDR3 region has the DNA TGTGCCAGCAATTTGGCGAGCGGGAGGGTTGGGGAGCAGTACTTC. Translation: CASNLASGRVGEQYF.

This clone was counted once. The rearrangement links TRBV5-6 to TRBJ1-6; 8 bases match TRBD1. The trim removed 0 bases at V and 6 bases at J, leaving 8 bases unmatched. The germline gives CDR1 SGHDT, CDR2 YYEEEE. The CDR3 spans 17 residues. In nucleotides, the CDR3 is TGTGCCAGCAGCTTGGGGACAGGGTTCCGGGTTAATTCACCCCTCCACTTT. Translating gives CASSLGTGFRVNSPLHF.

The chain is built from TRBV5-4 and TRBJ2-1, with a tentative D call TRBD1 (6 bases). Germline V lookup: CDR1 SGHNT, CDR2 YYREEE (reference sequence). V was clipped by 6 bases and J by 0 bases, with 13 bases between them. This CDR3 is built from 15 residues. In DNA form, the CDR3 reads TGTGCCAGCACCCCCCGGGACAACTCCTACAATGAGCAGTTCTTC. Encoded protein: CASTPRDNSYNEQFF.

J is TRBJ2-3 and V is TRBV27; D perhaps matches TRBD2 (6 bases). The CDR3 totals 17 residues. Germline V CDR1 and CDR2: MNHEY, SMNVEV (reference sequence). The V gene lost 4 bases and the J gene lost 4 bases, with 21 bases spanning the gap. The CDR3 here is CASSWRLDRSFADTQYF. CDR3 in DNA: TGTGCCAGCAGTTGGCGACTAGATCGTTCGTTCGCAGATACGCAGTATTTT.

CDR3: CASSFSGAGANVLTF. The CDR3 DNA follows: TGTGCCAGCAGCTTTTCAGGGGCTGGGGCCAACGTCCTGACTTTC. The chain carries TRBV7-2 and TRBJ2-6; weak D call: TRBD1 (6 bases). CDR3 length: 15 residues. Trimming took off 3 bases at V and 2 bases at J, with 8 bases between the two ends. The germline CDR1 and CDR2 sequences are SGHTA and FQGNSA.

This clone was found once. This chain connects TRBV28 to TRBJ1-5; D may be TRBD1 (5 bases). Deletions cut 2 bases from V and 3 bases from J, with 11 bases between. This CDR3 contains 15 residues. The germline CDR1 and CDR2 sequences are MDHEN and SYDVKM. The CDR3 protein is CASSLVQDINQPQHF. In nucleotides, the CDR3 is TGTGCCAGCAGTTTAGTACAGGATATCAATCAGCCCCAGCATTTT.

The chain recombines TRBV4-1 with TRBJ2-2; D is perhaps TRBD1 (6 bases). Germline V CDR1 and CDR2: MGHRA, YSYEKL. CDR3 size: 15 residues. The V and J ends lost 3 bases and 6 bases respectively, with 14 bases between them. The CDR3 spells CASSQYRVVSGELFF. The CDR3 DNA sequence: TGCGCCAGCAGCCAGTACAGGGTCGTCTCCGGGGAGCTGTTTTTT.